A single TCR beta chain is shown here with its context. Its cognate antigen has yet to be identified. A read error is possible here, since a much larger clone lies one base away. TCR CDR3 regions were amplified from genomic DNA by multiplex PCR using the deep immunoSEQ assay. Genomic DNA extracted from each cell subset was distributed evenly over all wells of several immunoSEQ 96-well plates, and each plate served as one replicate. Each replicate PCR for sorted subsets received roughly 0.2 ug genomic DNA, equal to about 30,000 T cell genomes. Purified libraries were quantified with a Qubit 3.0 fluorometer, sized on a Bioanalyzer 2100, and re-quantified with the KAPA Library Quantification kit. A separate single-read 150-cycle Illumina NextSeq 550 flow cell was used to sequence each immunoSEQ 96-well plate. The authors' pipeline ran thus. Because the immunoSEQ output held only junctional sequences and lacked quality scores, the filtering could not match the filtering applied to full-length reads. Sequences were annotated with PyIR, a Python wrapper for IgBLAST v1.9, and V/J genes and CDR3 were assigned using IMGT germline references. Reads were removed for weak V/J assignments (E-value above 1e-6), missing CDR3, stop codons, out-of-frame junctions, or ambiguous translated residues. A V3J clonotype was defined by an identical inferred V gene, J gene, and CDR3 amino acid sequence. Percentage overlap between repertoires was computed as shared unique clonotypes divided by the size of the smaller repertoire. Richness of each repertoire was evaluated using RTK rarefaction, the Chao1 estimator, and Recon v2.1 estimates of unobserved clonotypes. Generation probabilities were computed with OLGA for all TCRbeta clonotypes obtained by the gDNA method from several donors. TCRdb provides this immuneACCESS table in a form limited to in-frame rearrangements. Some clones are lacking; in checked studies, under half of them reflect an unresolved V gene, and why the rest are absent is not known. That table furnishes V, J and clone size, whereas the DNA furnished D and trimming. Within this sample are just over 2,000,000 clones, with 85% to 95% of them counted one time only. Together, the top ten hold more than 0.1% of the sample.

Healthy HIV-negative adults with no recently reported acute infections or vaccinations were included as donors. Every donor was a Caucasian adult residing in Nashville, Tennessee, USA. CD4+ T cells were enriched by magnetic negative selection, after which naive cells were positively selected on CD45RA and the negative fraction was taken as the memory subset. Blood was collected by leukapheresis, and PBMCs were isolated by Ficoll-Histopaque density gradient centrifugation and then cryopreserved in liquid nitrogen vapor phase. Analytical flow cytometry was used to check the purity and quantity of each magnetically sorted T cell population. Genomic DNA was isolated from every sorted fraction and measured by UV absorbance on a Nanodrop 2000c. This sample is drawn from a study of shared clonotypes between healthy human individuals (dated by TCRdb to the early 2020s). At the level of the whole study: The cohort included a few men and a couple of women between 18 and 49 years of age. For each donor, CD4 naive and CD4 memory were each given three plates, CD8 naive was given two plates, and CD8 memory was given one plate. To estimate repertoire size and how much clonotype sharing occurs between individuals, the study deeply sequenced the blood TCR repertoires of roughly 5 healthy adults. Different laboratories and diverse techniques were used to prepare libraries and sequence TCR repertoires, to increase sequencing depth and limit assay-specific biases. Each donor's leukapheresis produced roughly between about 0.85 and 10 billion PBMCs.

Study-wide conclusions, independent of this receptor: Pairwise subsampling indicated that sequencing depth was expected to affect the degree of clonotype sharing among donors. Estimated clonotype richness was generally larger for naive than for memory subsets. When several donors were compared, the shared fraction of clonotypes was 5% to 6.5% for naive CD4, about 4% for naive CD8, about 2.5% for memory CD4, and 0.4% for memory CD8. Compared with non-shared clonotypes, the clonotypes found in all four sorted-subset donors had higher generation probabilities. The genetic and exposure-history diversity represented was limited by the small number of donors. Incomplete sequencing was indicated by rarefaction of sorted-subset datasets, despite the large sequencing depth. Sampling was restricted to blood, and TCR repertoires in tissue are likely to differ from TCR repertoires in blood.

From cysteine to phenylalanine, the CDR3 is 13 amino acids long. Only CDR3 DNA is held: 39 bases, read in frame from base 1. CDR1 and CDR2, per the germline V gene (reference sequence), are SEHNR and FQNEAQ. Sequencing used naive CD4+ T cells sorted from blood. This specimen's cell subset or site label, per the study, means: CD45RA+ positively selected. The TCR was taken from a man between 18 and 29 years old in good health. The chain couples TRBV7-9 to TRBJ2-7, with 8 middle bases fitting TRBD2. The DNA sequence is TGTGCCAGCAGCCCACTAGCGGCCTACGGGCAGTACTTC. It translates as CASSPLAAYGQYF.